The 30 T cell receptor beta chains below were found in one sample sequenced in a study of blood T cell repertoires in COVID-19. Sequencing used immunoSEQ multiplex PCR; TCRdb keeps in-frame clones, though not all of them. The sample yields 250,000 to 400,000 clones, about nine tenths seen once. What was sequenced was peripheral blood. The receptors derive from a woman under 40 with COVID-19, enrolled during active disease.

The chain links TRBV20-1 to TRBJ1-5; 8 bases map to TRBD1. CDR1 is DFQATT and CDR2 is SNEGSKA in the germline V gene (reference sequence). The CDR3 length is 15 residues. Trimming cost V 3 bases and J 6 bases; bases outside gene matches: 10. CDR3 nucleotides: TGCAGTGCTAGTCCCGCGGACAGGGTTCGTCAGCCCCAGCATTTT. Encoded protein: CSASPADRVRQPQHF.

This clone appeared once. The chain has TRBV14 and TRBJ2-1, with no clear D. Trimming removed 5 bases at V and 2 bases at J, with 16 bases between. This CDR3 has 16 amino acids. The germline V gene has CDR1 SGHDN and CDR2 FVKESK. The CDR3: CASSEKRRPTYNEQFF. CDR3 DNA sequence: TGTGCCAGCAGCGAAAAACGGCGGCCGACCTACAATGAGCAGTTCTTC.

The chain uses TRBV19 and TRBJ1-1; D not certain. Between the trimmed V and J ends, which lost 3 bases and 0 bases, there was a span of 11 bases. The CDR3 consists of 15 residues. CDR1 and CDR2 (germline): LNHDA, SQIVND (reference sequence). CDR3 in amino acids: CASSMGRALNTEAFF. The DNA of the CDR3 is TGTGCCAGTAGTATGGGGAGGGCGTTGAACACTGAAGCTTTCTTT.

This chain links TRBV6-5 with TRBJ2-2, with 8 bases lining up with TRBD2. The germline V gene has CDR1 MNHEY and CDR2 SVGAGI. This CDR3 contains 14 residues. The J segment lost 3 bases and the V segment lost 6 bases, leaving 3 bases of the junction unmatched. CDR3 in DNA: TGTGCCAGCAGCGGTAGCGGGGACACCGGGGAGCTGTTTTTT. Its translation is CASSGSGDTGELFF.

This chain uses TRBV28 with TRBJ2-7; the match to TRBD2 covers 12 bases. The germline V gene encodes CDR1 MDHEN and CDR2 SYDVKM. The V and J ends lost 4 bases and 7 bases, in that order; junction bases with no gene match: 8. The CDR3 is 15 residues long. The DNA of the CDR3 is TGTGCCAGCAGTTACCTAGCGGGAGGGCCCGGGGAGCAGTACTTC. Translated, it gives CASSYLAGGPGEQYF.

The V and J genes are TRBV12-2 and TRBJ1-5; the DNA was not used to check the table's D call, TRBD1. TRBV12-2 is described as a pseudogene. This CDR3 has 18 amino acids. As DNA, the CDR3 is TGTGCAAGTCGCTTCTGTGGGGTGGCCAAAGGGGGAGATCAGCCCCAGCATTTT. It codes for CASRFCGVAKGGDQPQHF.

The chain carries TRBV3-1 (or the pseudogene TRBV3-2) and TRBJ1-5, with D possibly TRBD1 on 5 matching bases. This CDR3 is 14 amino acids long. Germline-derived CDR1 and CDR2 are LGHDT and YNNKEL (reference sequence). V dropped 3 bases and J dropped 0 bases, with 6 bases sitting between them. CDR3: CASSQDNSNQPQHF. The CDR3 nucleotides are TGTGCCAGCAGCCAGGACAATAGCAATCAGCCCCAGCATTTT.

The rearrangement links TRBV27 to TRBJ2-1; tentative D call: TRBD2 (6 bases). The CDR3 has 14 residues. Germline values: CDR1 MNHEY, CDR2 SMNVEV (reference sequence). V was trimmed by 4 bases and J by 7 bases, leaving 14 bases between them. The CDR3 DNA reads TGTGCCAGCAGTTCTAGTTTAGGAGGGAATGAGCAGTTCTTC. This codes for CASSSSLGGNEQFF.

This clone was recorded only once. The rearrangement uses TRBV15 and TRBJ2-1; 8 nucleotides line up with TRBD1. The V segment lost 0 bases and the J segment 4 bases; nucleotides outside the gene matches: 2. In germline, CDR1 is LNHNV, CDR2 YYDKDF (reference sequence). The CDR3 consists of 15 residues. CDR3 nucleotide sequence: TGTGCCACCAGCAGAGATGGGGACAGGTACAATGAGCAGTTCTTC. This translates into CATSRDGDRYNEQFF. The full variable domain, with the rest looked up from reference TRBV15 and TRBJ2-1, is DAMVIQNPRYQVTQFGKPVTLSCSQTLNHNVMYWYQQKSSQAPKLLFHYYDKDFNNEADTPDNFQSRRPNTSFCFLDIRSPGLGDTAMYLCATSRDGDRYNEQFFGPGTRLTVL.

This clone was seen just once. The chain joins TRBV2 to TRBJ2-1, with a weak D call TRBD2 (6 bases). The CDR3 is 11 residues long. The germline gives CDR1 SNHLY, CDR2 FYNNEI. V lost 2 bases, J lost 12 bases, and 8 bases lay in between. The CDR3 DNA reads TGTGCCAGCAGTGAACTAGCGAGGCAGTTCTTC. It translates to CASSELARQFF.

The rearrangement uses TRBV6-2 or TRBV6-3 and TRBJ2-7; the match to TRBD1 covers 10 bases. The CDR3 has 16 amino acids. Germline loops: CDR1 MNHEY, CDR2 SVGEGT. The V gene end was trimmed by 4 bases and the J gene end by 5 bases; junction bases not matched to a gene: 11. The CDR3 DNA reads TGTGCCAGCAGTTTGACGGACAGGGGGAATAGGGACGAGCAGTACTTC. This encodes CASSLTDRGNRDEQYF.

The CDR3 here is CASRQGQVNTEAFF. CDR3 nucleotide sequence: TGTGCCAGTAGACAGGGACAGGTGAACACTGAAGCTTTCTTT. The chain carries TRBV19 and TRBJ1-1; TRBD1 aligns across 8 bases. V shed 6 bases and J 0 bases; nucleotides not matched to a gene: 3. This CDR3 comprises 14 residues. The germline CDR1 and CDR2 sequences are LNHDA and SQIVND (reference sequence).

The chain has TRBV10-2 and TRBJ2-5; a possible D gene is TRBD2 (6 bases). V was clipped by 7 bases and J by 0 bases, with 12 bases between them. The CDR3 consists of 14 residues. Germline V lookup: CDR1 WSHSY, CDR2 SAAADI. CDR3 residues: CASNERRDQETQYF. The CDR3 DNA sequence: TGCGCCAGCAACGAGAGGAGGGACCAAGAGACCCAGTACTTC.

The chain has TRBV11-2 and TRBJ2-7; no clear D. This CDR3 region has 13 residues. Trimming pared 2 bases from V and 5 bases from J, leaving 10 bases between. The V gene's germline CDR1 is SGHAT and CDR2 FQNNGV. DNA of the CDR3: TGTGCCAGCAGCTTATGGCGGCAGAACGAGCAGTACTTC. It yields the protein CASSLWRQNEQYF.

This sequence joins TRBV28 and TRBJ2-7, with 9 bases that match TRBD1. With V trimmed by 6 bases and J by 2 bases, 8 bases remained unmatched. Germline assignment: CDR1 MDHEN and CDR2 SYDVKM. The CDR3 spans 15 residues. DNA for the CDR3: TGTGCCAGCAGGGACCGGGACAGGGTTCCCTACGAGCAGTACTTC. The encoded protein is CASRDRDRVPYEQYF.

This chain joins TRBV11-2 and TRBJ2-2; D is possibly TRBD2 (6 bases). The CDR3 is made up of 15 amino acids. The germline V and J ends were trimmed by 1 base and 1 base, with 7 bases remaining between them. Looked up from germline, CDR1 is SGHAT and CDR2 is FQNNGV. In nucleotides, the CDR3 is TGTGCCAGCAGCTTAGTTAGCGGGAACACCGGGGAGCTGTTTTTT. This translates into CASSLVSGNTGELFF.

This sequence joins TRBV2 and TRBJ2-1; TRBD2 might be the D (6 bases). Per the germline V gene, CDR1 is SNHLY and CDR2 is FYNNEI. The V gene lost 3 bases and the J gene lost 0 bases, with 9 bases spanning the gap. CDR3 length: 15 amino acids. The CDR3 loop reads CASSERGSSYNEQFF. CDR3 DNA sequence: TGTGCCAGCAGTGAGCGGGGAAGCTCCTACAATGAGCAGTTCTTC.

This chain uses TRBV7-2 with TRBJ2-2; 10 positions agree with TRBD2. J was trimmed by 6 bases and V by 0 bases; bases with no gene match: 4. The CDR3 contains 16 residues. Germline-derived CDR1 and CDR2 are SGHTA and FQGNSA. CDR3 DNA: TGTGCCAGCAGCTTAGCGGGTAGCGGGAGGCCCGGGGAGCTGTTTTTT. Residues: CASSLAGSGRPGELFF. Drawing the rest from reference TRBV7-2 and TRBJ2-2, the complete variable domain is GAGVSQSPSNKVTEKGKDVELRCDPISGHTALYWYRQSLGQGLEFLIYFQGNSAPDKSGLPSDRFSAERTGGSVSTLTIQRTQQEDSAVYLCASSLAGSGRPGELFFGEGSRLTVL.

The V and J genes are TRBV19 and TRBJ2-5, with TRBD2 matching 10 bases. Germline CDR1 LNHDA, CDR2 SQIVND (reference sequence). With V trimmed by 5 bases and J by 3 bases, 3 bases remained unmatched. This CDR3 region has 14 residues. DNA of the CDR3: TGTGCCAGTAGTCGGACTAGCGGAAAAGAGACCCAGTACTTC. Translating it yields CASSRTSGKETQYF.

This clone was counted a few times. This CDR3 is CASSLVAGTYYEQYF. The CDR3 coding sequence is TGTGCCAGCAGCTTAGTAGCGGGAACGTACTACGAGCAGTACTTC. The rearrangement uses TRBV7-9 and TRBJ2-7; 8 positions match TRBD2. Germline CDR1 reads SEHNR; CDR2 reads FQNEAQ (reference sequence). The CDR3 has 15 residues. Unmatched junction bases numbered 5, after V lost 1 base and J lost 3 bases.

V is TRBV13 and J is TRBJ2-1; D may be TRBD2 (6 bases). Germline values: CDR1 PRHDT, CDR2 FYEKMQ (reference sequence). This CDR3 contains 16 residues. The V gene lost 4 bases and the J gene lost 2 bases, with 15 bases spanning the gap. Here the CDR3 DNA reads TGTGCCAGCAGCTCGACCGGGAGTTCGCCCTACAATGAGCAGTTCTTC. It is translated as CASSSTGSSPYNEQFF.

The V call is TRBV5-1, the J call TRBJ2-3; a weak D match, TRBD1 (7 bases). This CDR3 is 16 amino acids long. Germline values: CDR1 SGHRS, CDR2 YFSETQ. V was clipped by 0 bases and J by 2 bases, with 13 bases between them. The DNA for the CDR3 is TGCGCCAGCAGCTTGGTTTCAGGGGGGTACACAGATACGCAGTATTTT. Residues: CASSLVSGGYTDTQYF.

The V and J genes are TRBV7-2 and TRBJ2-5, with 13 bases fitting TRBD2. V trimming: 5 bases; J trimming: 3 bases; junction bases outside the gene matches: 3. There are 15 residues in the CDR3. Germline V CDR1 and CDR2: SGHTA, FQGNSA. The CDR3 region has the DNA TGTGCCAGCAGCCGGACTAGCGGGAGTGAAGAGACCCAGTACTTC. It yields the protein CASSRTSGSEETQYF.

This chain connects TRBV21-1 to TRBJ2-1; the table names TRBD2, a call not compared with the DNA. TRBV21-1 is a pseudogene segment. The CDR3 is 18 amino acids. Here the CDR3 reads CASSKSHSLLRSYNEQFF. CDR3 in DNA: TGTGCCAGCAGCAAGTCCCACTCACTATTACGGTCCTACAATGAGCAGTTCTTC.

V is TRBV6-5 and J is TRBJ1-1; 7 nucleotides match TRBD1. Germline V gene data show CDR1 as MNHEY and CDR2 as SVGAGI. The V and J ends lost 6 bases and 3 bases, in that order; junction bases with no gene match: 4. This CDR3 is 13 amino acids long. CDR3 protein: CASSFDRDTEAFF. The CDR3 coding sequence is TGTGCCAGCAGCTTCGACAGGGACACTGAAGCTTTCTTT.

This chain connects TRBV10-1 to TRBJ1-6; D may be TRBD1 (6 bases). Trimming cost V 6 bases and J 6 bases, with 9 bases left between them. From germline, CDR1 is WNHNN and CDR2 SYGVQD (reference sequence). The CDR3 is made up of 13 amino acids. CDR3 bases: TGCGCCAGCAGCCAGGACAGTAATTCACCCCTCCACTTT. Translation: CASSQDSNSPLHF.

The V gene is TRBV27, the J gene TRBJ2-7; D call uncertain. V lost 4 bases and J 6 bases, leaving 10 bases between the germline ends. Germline V CDR1 and CDR2: MNHEY, SMNVEV (reference sequence). The CDR3 runs to 12 residues. This CDR3 is CASSSEFGEQYF. The CDR3, as DNA: TGTGCCAGCAGTTCGGAGTTTGGCGAGCAGTACTTC.

The chain employs TRBV30 and TRBJ1-6; D remains unclear. CDR1 is GTSNPN and CDR2 is SVGIG in the germline V gene (reference sequence). V lost 2 bases and J lost 10, with 15 bases in between. The length of the CDR3 is 14 residues. CDR3 nucleotide sequence: TGTGCCTGGAGTCCCGGGGTGAAAGTATCACCCCTCCACTTT. Translating gives CAWSPGVKVSPLHF.

J is TRBJ2-7 and V is TRBV19; D is perhaps TRBD1 (5 bases). Looked up from germline, CDR1 is LNHDA and CDR2 is SQIVND (reference sequence). Trimming cost V 3 bases and J 0 bases, with 9 bases left between them. The CDR3 has 14 amino acids. The CDR3 spells CASSMNRNSYEQYF. CDR3 in DNA: TGTGCCAGTAGTATGAACAGGAACTCCTACGAGCAGTACTTC.

The chain has TRBV7-2 and TRBJ1-1, with D possibly being TRBD1 (5 bases). Trimming stripped 5 bases from V and 0 bases from J, with 19 bases between. The CDR3 has 17 residues. The germline CDR1 and CDR2 sequences are SGHTA and FQGNSA. The CDR3: CASSVAQLTALNTEAFF. The CDR3 DNA reads TGTGCCAGCAGCGTGGCCCAGTTGACAGCCCTGAACACTGAAGCTTTCTTT.